These 24 T cell receptor beta chains came from one sample sequenced in a study of T cell repertoires in ileal Crohn's disease. Specified time point: neoterminal ileum biopsy at postoperative endoscopy, about 6 months after surgery. The data were produced by immunoSEQ multiplex PCR, yet TCRdb's version contains in-frame clones alone and is incomplete. Seen here are more than 60,000 clones, around nine tenths observed once, and the top ten hold approximately 2%. The source material was ileal tissue. These receptors all come from an adult with Crohn's disease.

This rearrangement joins TRBV28 to TRBJ2-7; a possible D gene is TRBD2 (6 bases). Germline loops: CDR1 MDHEN, CDR2 SYDVKM. The V gene lost 5 bases and the J gene lost 0 bases, with 14 bases spanning the gap. The CDR3 is 15 residues long. Here the CDR3 reads CASSNRDGSSYEQYF. In nucleotides, the CDR3 is TGTGCCAGCAGTAACCGGGACGGGAGCTCCTACGAGCAGTACTTC. Filled out from reference TRBV28 and TRBJ2-7, the complete variable domain reads DVKVTQSSRYLVKRTGEKVFLECVQDMDHENMFWYRQDPGLGLRLIYFSYDVKMKEKGDIPEGYSVSREKKERFSLILESASTNQTSMYLCASSNRDGSSYEQYFGPGTRLTVT.

This clone was counted between two and nine times. The J gene is TRBJ1-6, the V gene TRBV28; 7 nucleotides line up with TRBD1. Germline CDR1 is MDHEN and CDR2 is SYDVKM. V lost 5 bases and J lost 13; bases outside the gene matches: 11. This CDR3 contains 14 residues. CDR3 DNA: TGTGCCAGCAGTGACCCTGGACAGGCGAAGCCCCTCCACTTT. Translated: CASSDPGQAKPLHF. Drawing the rest from reference TRBV28 and TRBJ1-6, the complete variable domain is DVKVTQSSRYLVKRTGEKVFLECVQDMDHENMFWYRQDPGLGLRLIYFSYDVKMKEKGDIPEGYSVSREKKERFSLILESASTNQTSMYLCASSDPGQAKPLHFGNGTRLTVT.

The chain carries TRBV6-5 and TRBJ1-6, with D perhaps matching TRBD1 (6 bases). Trimming shortened V by 5 bases and J by 7 bases, and 9 bases separated the two germline ends. The CDR3 runs 13 residues. Germline CDR1 reads MNHEY; CDR2 reads SVGAGI. CDR3: CASSTGYNSPLHF. CDR3 sequence (DNA): TGTGCCAGCAGTACAGGGTACAATTCACCCCTCCACTTT.

The chain has TRBV6-6 and TRBJ2-3; D may be TRBD1 (6 bases). The V gene lost 6 bases and the J gene lost 7 bases, with 14 bases spanning the gap. The germline CDR1 and CDR2 sequences are MNHNY and SVGAGI (reference sequence). CDR3 size: 13 residues. CDR3 residues: CASRSGTLNTQYF. The CDR3 DNA reads as TGTGCCAGCAGATCCGGGACACTCAATACGCAGTATTTT.

This sequence joins TRBV18 and TRBJ1-5; D may be TRBD1 (6 bases). This CDR3 is 13 amino acids long. V was pared by 11 bases and J by 5 bases, with 16 bases between. Germline V gene data show CDR1 as KGHSH and CDR2 as LQKENI. The chain's CDR3 is CASCRDTYQPQHF. The CDR3 DNA is TGTGCCTCCTGCCGGGACACCTATCAGCCCCAGCATTTT.

The chain employs TRBV5-4 and TRBJ2-1; 14 positions match TRBD2. With 4 bases clipped from V and 7 bases from J, the junction kept 4 bases outside the gene matches. Per the germline V gene, CDR1 is SGHNT and CDR2 is YYREEE (reference sequence). The CDR3 extends over 15 amino acids. The CDR3 DNA reads TGTGCCAGCAGCCGGGGACTAGCGGGAGAGAATGAGCAGTTCTTC. Its protein is CASSRGLAGENEQFF.

The V gene is TRBV2, the J gene TRBJ2-1; maybe TRBD1 (6 bases). Germline lookup yields CDR1 SNHLY and CDR2 FYNNEI. V was shortened by 8 bases and J by 8 bases, with 19 bases between the two germline ends. The CDR3 runs to 14 residues. The CDR3: CASVFGRTVHEQFF. The CDR3 DNA follows: TGTGCCAGCGTATTTGGGCGGACAGTTCATGAGCAGTTCTTC.

The chain combines TRBV28 with TRBJ2-7; maybe TRBD2 (7 bases). Germline lookup yields CDR1 MDHEN and CDR2 SYDVKM. CDR3 length equals 15 residues. Trimming stripped 6 bases from V and 2 bases from J, with 17 bases between. CDR3 region: CASSGRGGGAYEQYV. In DNA form, the CDR3 reads TGTGCCAGCAGCGGGCGCGGAGGGGGGGCCTACGAGCAGTACGTC.

This clone was recorded only once. The rearrangement joins TRBV5-1 to TRBJ2-3; D remains unclear. With 2 bases removed from V and 4 bases from J, the gap between germline ends came to 11 bases. Germline CDR1 SGHRS, CDR2 YFSETQ. This CDR3 region has 14 residues. The CDR3 loop is CASSLAITSDTQYF. The CDR3 DNA follows: TGCGCCAGCAGCTTAGCCATAACTTCAGATACGCAGTATTTT.

Only a few counts were recorded for this clone. V is TRBV18 and J is TRBJ1-1; D is undetermined. The CDR3 covers 14 residues. Germline values: CDR1 KGHSH, CDR2 LQKENI. V lost 2 bases and J lost 1, with 8 bases in between. The DNA for the CDR3 is TGTGCCAGCTCACCATTGGGCACGAACACTGAAGCTTTCTTT. Translating it yields CASSPLGTNTEAFF.

The rearrangement uses TRBV2 and TRBJ1-4, with TRBD1 matching 9 bases. CDR1 and CDR2 (germline): SNHLY, FYNNEI. Trimming took 7 bases from V and 8 from J; bases not matched to a gene: 5. This CDR3 spans 13 amino acids. CDR3 amino acids: CASTGQGWEKLFF. The CDR3 DNA follows: TGTGCCAGCACGGGACAGGGTTGGGAAAAACTGTTTTTT.

The V call is TRBV2, the J call TRBJ1-5; 7 bases fit TRBD1. Germline CDR1 is SNHLY and CDR2 is FYNNEI. V dropped 2 bases and J dropped 2; count of bases not matched to a gene: 9. The CDR3 loop spans 17 amino acids. The CDR3 nucleotides are TGTGCCAGCAGTGAACCTACAGGGGAGATGGGCAATCAGCCCCAGCATTTT. Translated: CASSEPTGEMGNQPQHF.

The chain is built from TRBV19 and TRBJ2-5; 7 nucleotides match TRBD1. The CDR3 consists of 15 residues. The trim removed 4 bases at V and 5 bases at J, leaving 10 bases unmatched. Germline-derived CDR1 and CDR2 are LNHDA and SQIVND (reference sequence). CDR3 protein: CASSRDRNTRETQYF. The CDR3, as DNA: TGTGCCAGTAGTAGGGACAGAAATACTCGGGAGACCCAGTACTTC.

This chain uses TRBV11-3 with TRBJ1-2, with a possible D match to TRBD1 (6 bases). Germline V lookup: CDR1 SGHNT, CDR2 YENEEA. Trimming removed 3 bases from V and 5 bases from J, with 10 bases in between. This CDR3 has 13 amino acids. The CDR3 coding sequence is TGTGCCAGCAGCTTTCGGGACAAATATGGCTACACCTTC. Residues: CASSFRDKYGYTF.

The chain is built from TRBV9 and TRBJ1-1; D perhaps matches TRBD1 (5 bases). Trimming shortened V by 2 bases and J by 5 bases, and 22 bases separated the two germline ends. The CDR3 consists of 17 residues. CDR1 and CDR2 from the germline V gene are SGDLS and YYNGEE. CDR3 nucleotides: TGTGCCAGCAGCGTCGTACCTAACAGGTCAGGGCAAACTGAAGCTTTCTTT. This codes for CASSVVPNRSGQTEAFF. Together with reference TRBV9 and TRBJ1-1, the CDR3 gives the full variable domain: DSGVTQTPKHLITATGQRVTLRCSPRSGDLSVYWYQQSLDQGLQFLIQYYNGEERAKGNILERFSAQQFPDLHSELNLSSLELGDSALYFCASSVVPNRSGQTEAFFGQGTRLTVV.

The DNA of the CDR3 is TGTGCCAGCAGCTTATTCACTGAAACTGAAGCTTTCTTT. It yields the protein CASSLFTETEAFF. J is TRBJ1-1 and V is TRBV11-2; D call uncertain. The CDR3 extends over 13 amino acids. Germline lookup yields CDR1 SGHAT and CDR2 FQNNGV. V lost 2 bases, J lost 5 bases, and 9 bases lay in between. Drawing the rest from reference TRBV11-2 and TRBJ1-1, the complete variable domain is EAGVAQSPRYKIIEKRQSVAFWCNPISGHATLYWYQQILGQGPKLLIQFQNNGVVDDSQLPKDRFSAERLKGVDSTLKIQPAKLEDSAVYLCASSLFTETEAFFGQGTRLTVV.

The genes are TRBV15 and TRBJ1-1; possibly TRBD1 for D (5 bases). CDR1 LNHNV and CDR2 YYDKDF come from the germline V gene (reference sequence). Trimming left V 3 bases short and J 7 bases short, with 12 bases between. This CDR3 comprises 13 residues. The CDR3 DNA reads TGTGCCACCAGCAGGGGGGGGTATGGTGAAGCTTTCTTT. This codes for CATSRGGYGEAFF.

The chain employs TRBV25-1 and TRBJ2-5; 9 bases line up with TRBD2. The ends lost 3 bases at V and 5 bases at J; junction bases unmatched: 4. The CDR3 totals 14 residues. Germline V CDR1 and CDR2: MGHDK, SYGVNS. The CDR3 DNA is TGTGCCAGCAGTGATAGCGGGGGATGGGAGACCCAGTACTTC. Protein product: CASSDSGGWETQYF.

The V gene is TRBV5-1, the J gene TRBJ1-2; unclear D gene. The CDR3 is made up of 16 amino acids. The ends were cut back, 2 bases at V and 3 bases at J, with 17 bases in the middle. The germline V gene encodes CDR1 SGHRS and CDR2 YFSETQ. The CDR3 protein is CASSLGGSRNDYGYTF. CDR3 coding DNA: TGCGCCAGCAGCTTAGGCGGAAGCCGAAACGACTATGGCTACACCTTC.

The chain carries TRBV2 and TRBJ1-2; D is perhaps TRBD1 (6 bases). V was clipped by 5 bases and J by 3 bases, with 10 bases between them. CDR3 length: 13 amino acids. Germline V gene data show CDR1 as SNHLY and CDR2 as FYNNEI. In nucleotides, the CDR3 is TGTGCCAGCAGTTTTAAGGGGGACTATGGCTACACCTTC. This encodes CASSFKGDYGYTF.

This chain connects TRBV7-2 to TRBJ2-7, with TRBD2 identical over 8 bases. The CDR3 runs 16 residues. J gave up 6 bases and V 5 bases, and 15 bases lay outside the gene matches. Germline CDR1 is SGHTA and CDR2 is FQGNSA. Here the CDR3 DNA reads TGTGCCAGCAGCGTAACCCTAGCGGGTGCGCGAGGCGAGCAGTACTTC. Its protein product is CASSVTLAGARGEQYF.

This rearrangement joins TRBV29-1 to TRBJ1-5; TRBD1 agrees at 7 bases. CDR1 and CDR2 from the germline V gene are SQVTM and ANQGSEA. After removal of 7 bases from V and 5 bases from J, the junction contained 11 bases not matched to a gene. The CDR3 has 14 amino acids. Written as DNA, the CDR3 is TGCAGCGCCCCATACAGGGGCGGTCATCAGCCCCAGCATTTT. It codes for CSAPYRGGHQPQHF.

The gene calls are TRBV2 and TRBJ1-5; no firm D call. Germline V gene sequence: CDR1 SNHLY, CDR2 FYNNEI. Trimming shortened V by 5 bases and J by 1 base, and 12 bases separated the two germline ends. The CDR3 sequence is 15 residues long. This CDR3 is CASSRETTSNQPQHF. In DNA form, the CDR3 reads TGTGCCAGCAGTCGGGAGACGACGAGCAATCAGCCCCAGCATTTT.

The chain has TRBV28 and TRBJ1-2, with a tentative D call TRBD1 (6 bases). CDR3 length: 16 residues. Germline V lookup: CDR1 MDHEN, CDR2 SYDVKM. V lost 6 bases and J lost 6, with 23 bases in between. The CDR3 sequence: CASSRVGGRGRNGYTF. DNA for the CDR3: TGTGCCAGCAGCCGGGTGGGTGGCAGGGGTCGGAATGGCTACACCTTC.